This T cell receptor beta chain is from a study of blood T cell repertoires in COVID-19 (dated by TCRdb to between 2020 and 2021). Turning to the overall study: Samples from collaborators originated in the United States, Italy and Spain and spanned both the acute and convalescent phases of COVID-19. The prospective study material was composed of cDNA or gDNA derived from T cells, B-cell-depleted T cells, or PBMCs. The dataset comprised deeply sampled blood TCRbeta repertoires from subjects exposed to, actively infected with, or recovered from COVID-19. The repertoires were released in a freely available public database intended as a resource for research on the immune response to SARS-CoV-2. The samples were drawn from the first 160 participants of the ongoing ImmuneRACE study and from 950 to 1,500 subjects provided by 6 global collaborators. Nearly every sample came with metadata listing a de-identified subject ID, COVID-19 status, age in years and sex. Where HLA class I and class II types were available, the types were taken from metadata supplied by the sample provider, not from assay-based typing.

The full study reports these points: The amount of clinical and demographic metadata varied by source and participant and was provided uncurated.

Remarks on this clone: Its antigen remains undetermined. No qualities accompany the bases; no much larger clone lies one base away.

Via the germline V gene, CDR1 is KGHSH and CDR2 LQKENI. From the cysteine up to the phenylalanine, the CDR3 has a length of 16 residues. Here the CDR3 DNA is all that survives: 48 bases in frame from base 1. Trimmed from V: 6 bases; trimmed from J: 0 bases; junction bases lacking a gene match: 8. TCRbeta CDR3 regions were amplified from genomic DNA using the immunoSEQ Assay, a bias-controlled multiplex PCR. The source study handled its data this way. The number of nucleated cells in each sample was estimated by amplification of reference gene primers within the assay. To quantify the absolute abundance of each unique TCRbeta CDR3 rearrangement, sequence reads were collapsed and filtered. For each sample, productive Simpson clonality was calculated as the square root of Simpson's diversity index across productive rearrangements. The immuneACCESS repertoire file appears here via TCRdb, limited to in-frame rearrangements. These files lack a portion of the clones; in checked studies, under half of the deficit traces to unresolved V genes, and the cause of the others is not known. V, J and clone size are those of that table, while D and trimming were read from the DNA. Recorded for this sample are approximately 160,000 clones; around four fifths of them occurred a single time. 2.5% to 3.5% of the sample lies in the top ten.

The collaborating institutions used their own protocols to collect whole blood in K2EDTA tubes. Collaborator samples were shipped for TCRbeta analysis as frozen whole blood, isolated PBMCs, or DNA extracted from either sample type. Specimen: peripheral blood. This clonotype originated in a woman in her sixties with acute or convalescent COVID-19. Here the chain combines TRBV18 and TRBJ2-3, with 8 middle bases fitting TRBD2. The CDR3 protein is CASSSSLAVSTDTQYF. The nucleotide sequence is given as TGTGCCAGCTCGAGTTCACTAGCGGTGAGCACAGATACGCAGTATTTT.